This entry concerns a single T cell receptor beta chain. Authors' methods: Scientists estimated how many nucleated cells there were by amplifying reference gene primers. Produced via immunoSEQ multiplex PCR; TCRdb's table is partial and in-frame only. For V, J and clone size, that table is used; D and trimming come from the DNA. The sample includes around 9,000 clones, roughly 81% of them seen just once. This entry comes from a study of blood T cell repertoires in COVID-19. Study as a whole: The United States, Italy and Spain were the sources of the acute and convalescent COVID-19 samples. The analysed material was cDNA or gDNA that came from T cells, B-cell-depleted T cells, or PBMCs.

V lost 3 bases and J 2 bases, leaving 7 bases between the germline ends. This CDR3 has 12 residues. CDR1 is DFQATT and CDR2 is SNEGSKA in the germline V gene (reference sequence). Specimen: peripheral blood. The rearrangement joins TRBV20-1 to TRBJ1-1; D call uncertain. The TCR comes from a man between 60 and 75 years old with active COVID-19. The CDR3 reads CSASRGNTEAFF. CDR3 bases: TGCAGTGCTAGTCGCGGAAACACTGAAGCTTTCTTT.